This is a list of T cell receptor beta chains from one sample in a study of T cells expressing NK-cell markers. TCRdb reprocessed the 5' RACE reads and keeps a single row for each CDR3 protein, giving no DNA. This table lists a few hundred thousand distinct CDR3 sequences. The sequenced sample was blood T cells: a sorted CD56 or NKG2C T cell subset, CD4+ or CD8+ T cells, or bulk PBMC T cells (not recorded which). The receptors were sampled from a young man in good health. CDR3s include the opening cysteine and the closing phenylalanine or tryptophan.

cdr3_aa: CASSYSFGGAGSGKGNTEAFF
j_call: TRBJ1-1
v_call: TRBV6-2/TRBV6-3

cdr3_aa: CASSLALAETYEQYF
j_call: TRBJ2-7
v_call: TRBV5-1

cdr3_aa: CRKQRPYGYTF
j_call: TRBJ1-2
v_call: TRBV29-1

cdr3_aa: CASSVGGSVYEQYF
j_call: TRBJ2-7
v_call: TRBV9

cdr3_aa: CASTGLAGGEQFF
j_call: TRBJ2-1
v_call: TRBV6-1

cdr3_aa: CASSLARVASGITDTQYF
j_call: TRBJ2-3
v_call: TRBV5-1

cdr3_aa: CASSYSKLAGEMNEQFF
j_call: TRBJ2-1
v_call: TRBV6-2/TRBV6-3

cdr3_aa: CATSDGNFRRRDRGFVSGELFF
j_call: TRBJ2-2
v_call: TRBV24-1

cdr3_aa: CASGVSPYTGELFF
j_call: TRBJ2-2
v_call: TRBV5-1

cdr3_aa: CRAVSTDTQYF
j_call: TRBJ2-3
v_call: TRBV20-1

cdr3_aa: CASSTTAGIRNEQFF
j_call: TRBJ2-1
v_call: TRBV6-5

cdr3_aa: CSGMGQGFTDTQYF
j_call: TRBJ2-3
v_call: TRBV29-1

cdr3_aa: CASSLLAGIGDEQYF
j_call: TRBJ2-7
v_call: TRBV6-2/TRBV6-3

cdr3_aa: CASSSRQGAETQYF
j_call: TRBJ2-5
v_call: TRBV12-3/TRBV12-4

cdr3_aa: CASSSGTSGNLPPYEQYF
j_call: TRBJ2-7
v_call: TRBV25-1

cdr3_aa: CASTTPTGWDGYTF
j_call: TRBJ1-2
v_call: TRBV12-3/TRBV12-4

cdr3_aa: CASSYRTAASATEAFF
j_call: TRBJ1-1
v_call: TRBV5-1

cdr3_aa: CSVGGVGRTYEQYF
j_call: TRBJ2-7
v_call: TRBV29-1

cdr3_aa: CASSAGLPNNEQFF
j_call: TRBJ2-1
v_call: TRBV5-5

cdr3_aa: CSARDHRANEQFF
j_call: TRBJ2-1
v_call: TRBV20-1

cdr3_aa: CATSRQGRGELFF
j_call: TRBJ2-2
v_call: TRBV24-1

cdr3_aa: CASSQAVGGRAGLGTDTQYF
j_call: TRBJ2-3
v_call: TRBV4-3

cdr3_aa: CATSDAGVYGYTF
j_call: TRBJ1-2
v_call: TRBV24-1

cdr3_aa: CASSILAGGTGELFF
j_call: TRBJ2-2
v_call: TRBV12-3/TRBV12-4

cdr3_aa: CASSLAVRQVNQPQHF
j_call: TRBJ1-5
v_call: TRBV7-8

cdr3_aa: CASSDLVGQGIETQYF
j_call: TRBJ2-5
v_call: TRBV6-4

cdr3_aa: CASSLPGPRVDEQFF
j_call: TRBJ2-1
v_call: TRBV5-4

cdr3_aa: CASNPLQGFYNEQFF
j_call: TRBJ2-1
v_call: TRBV6-1

cdr3_aa: CASSLVGAPTSQYF
j_call: TRBJ2-5
v_call: TRBV12-3/TRBV12-4

cdr3_aa: CASSEGRDGSPQYF
j_call: TRBJ2-5
v_call: TRBV7-8

cdr3_aa: CATGTPRRNEQFF
j_call: TRBJ2-1
v_call: TRBV15

cdr3_aa: CASSLGDLVQETQYF
j_call: TRBJ2-5
v_call: TRBV12-3/TRBV12-4

cdr3_aa: CASSQDDSTEQFF
j_call: TRBJ2-1
v_call: TRBV4-3

cdr3_aa: CASSLALTRDHEQFF
j_call: TRBJ2-1
v_call: TRBV7-2